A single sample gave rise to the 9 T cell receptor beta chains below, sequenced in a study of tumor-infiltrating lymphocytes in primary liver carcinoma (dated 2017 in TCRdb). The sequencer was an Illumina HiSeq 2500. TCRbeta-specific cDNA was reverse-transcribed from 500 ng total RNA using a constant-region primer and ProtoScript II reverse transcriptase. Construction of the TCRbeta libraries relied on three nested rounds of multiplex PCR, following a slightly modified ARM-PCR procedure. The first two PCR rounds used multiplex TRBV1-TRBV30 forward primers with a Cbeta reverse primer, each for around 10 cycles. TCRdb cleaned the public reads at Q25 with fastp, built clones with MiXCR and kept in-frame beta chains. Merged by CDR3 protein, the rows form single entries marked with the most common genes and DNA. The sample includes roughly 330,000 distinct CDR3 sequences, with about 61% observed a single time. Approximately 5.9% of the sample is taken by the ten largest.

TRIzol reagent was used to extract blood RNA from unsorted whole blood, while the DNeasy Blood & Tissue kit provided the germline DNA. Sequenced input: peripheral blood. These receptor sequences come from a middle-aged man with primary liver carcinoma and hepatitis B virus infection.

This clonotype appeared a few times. The CDR3 coding sequence is TGTGCCTGGGGGCAGGGGGGCACTGAAGCTTTCTTT. It codes for CAWGQGGTEAFF. The chain has TRBV30 and TRBJ1-1; TRBD1 aligns across 7 bases. The germline gives CDR1 GTSNPN, CDR2 SVGIG (reference sequence). This CDR3 has 12 residues. Trimming removed 5 bases from V and 4 bases from J; junction bases left unmatched: 4. The variable domain in full, with the rest retrieved from reference TRBV30 and TRBJ1-1, is SQTIHQWPATLVQPVGSPLSLECTVEGTSNPNLYWYRQAAGRGLQLLFYSVGIGQISSEVPQNLSASRPQDRQFILSSKKLLLSDSGFYLCAWGQGGTEAFFGQGTRLTVV.

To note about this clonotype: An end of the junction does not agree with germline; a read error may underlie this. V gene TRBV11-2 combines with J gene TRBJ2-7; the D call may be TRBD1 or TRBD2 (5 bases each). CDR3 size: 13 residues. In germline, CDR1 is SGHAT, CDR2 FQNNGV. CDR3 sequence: CASSIDRDYGQYF. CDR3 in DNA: TGTGCCAGCAGCATTGACAGAGACTACGGGCAGTATTTC. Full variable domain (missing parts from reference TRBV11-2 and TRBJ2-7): EAGVAQSPRYKIIEKRQSVAFWCNPISGHATLYWYQQILGQGPKLLIQFQNNGVVDDSQLPKDRFSAERLKGVDSTLKIQPAKLEDSAVYLCASSIDRDYGQYFGPGTRLTVT.

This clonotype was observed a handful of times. The CDR3: CASSLGALTDNEQFF. CDR3 coding DNA: TGCGCCAGCAGCTTGGGAGCCCTAACCGACAATGAGCAGTTCTTC. The V call is TRBV5-1, the J call TRBJ2-1; no reliable D call. V lost 0 bases and J lost 5, with 12 bases in between. Germline CDR1 and CDR2: SGHRS and YFSETQ. This CDR3 has 15 amino acids.

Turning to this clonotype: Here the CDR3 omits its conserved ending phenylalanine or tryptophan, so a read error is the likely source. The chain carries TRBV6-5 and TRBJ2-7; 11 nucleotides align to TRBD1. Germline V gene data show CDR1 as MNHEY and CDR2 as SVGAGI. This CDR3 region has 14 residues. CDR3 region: CTSSPGTGGYEQYL. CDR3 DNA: TGTACCAGCAGTCCCGGGACAGGGGGCTACGAGCAGTACTTA.

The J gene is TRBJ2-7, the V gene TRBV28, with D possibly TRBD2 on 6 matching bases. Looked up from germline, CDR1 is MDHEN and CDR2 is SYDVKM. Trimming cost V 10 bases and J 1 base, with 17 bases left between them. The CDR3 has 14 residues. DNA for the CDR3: TGTGCCAACAGGAGATCGCGGGGTTCCTACGAGCAGTACTTC. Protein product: CANRRSRGSYEQYF. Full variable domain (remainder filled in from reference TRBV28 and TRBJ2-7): DVKVTQSSRYLVKRTGEKVFLECVQDMDHENMFWYRQDPGLGLRLIYFSYDVKMKEKGDIPEGYSVSREKKERFSLILESASTNQTSMYLCANRRSRGSYEQYFGPGTRLTVT.

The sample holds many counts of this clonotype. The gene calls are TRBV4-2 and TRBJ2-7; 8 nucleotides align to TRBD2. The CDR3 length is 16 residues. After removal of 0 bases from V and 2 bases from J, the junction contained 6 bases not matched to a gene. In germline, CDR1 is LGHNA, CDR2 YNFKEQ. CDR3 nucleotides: TGTGCCAGCAGCCAAGAACATACTAGCGGACCCTACGAGCAGTACTTC. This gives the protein CASSQEHTSGPYEQYF.

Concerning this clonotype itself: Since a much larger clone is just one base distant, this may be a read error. The CDR3 DNA reads TGTGCCAGCAGTAAGGGGGAACCCTACAAGCAGTACTTC. Translating gives CASSKGEPYKQYF. The chain couples TRBV6-5 to TRBJ2-7; D might be TRBD1 (6 bases). CDR1 and CDR2 (germline): MNHEY, SVGAGI. This CDR3 has 13 amino acids.

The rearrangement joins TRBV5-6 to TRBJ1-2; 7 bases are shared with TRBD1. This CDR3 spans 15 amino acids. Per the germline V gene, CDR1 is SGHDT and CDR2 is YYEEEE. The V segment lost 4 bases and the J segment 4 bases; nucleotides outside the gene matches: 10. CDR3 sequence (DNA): TGTGCCAGCAGCGATGAGACAGGGCGGGTCTATGGCTACACCTTC. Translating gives CASSDETGRVYGYTF.

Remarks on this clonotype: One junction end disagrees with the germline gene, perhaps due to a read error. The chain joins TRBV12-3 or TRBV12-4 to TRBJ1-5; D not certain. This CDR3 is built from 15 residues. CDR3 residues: CASGFRGIGNQPQHF. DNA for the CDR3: TGTGCCAGCGGTTTTCGCGGGATCGGCAATCAGCCCCAGCATTTT.